Reported below is one TCR beta chain. Assay: immunoSEQ multiplex PCR; the TCRdb copy retains only in-frame clones and omits some. In the table there are around 150,000 clones, roughly 85% of which are singletons. This sample is drawn from a study of blood T cell repertoires in COVID-19. CDR1 and CDR2 from the germline V gene are MDHEN and SYDVKM. The ends lost 5 bases at V and 6 bases at J; junction bases unmatched: 7. The CDR3 loop spans 15 amino acids. The sequenced material came from peripheral blood. The V and J genes are TRBV28 and TRBJ1-5; 10 bases line up with TRBD1. The receptor was derived from a human donor with acute or convalescent COVID-19. The donor label of this sample is uncertain. The CDR3 coding sequence is TGTGCCAGCAGTCTTGCCGGGACAGGGGCTCAGCCCCAGCATTTT. It is translated as CASSLAGTGAQPQHF.